These T cell receptor beta chains were read from a single sample in a study of blood T cell repertoires in COVID-19. Clones were sequenced by immunoSEQ multiplex PCR, and TCRdb holds only the in-frame ones, with some missing. The sample comprises approximately 28,000 clones, around 93% of which are singletons, and roughly 2.8% rests with the top ten. Sequencing used peripheral blood. Receptors originate from a human donor in a cohort sampled during active COVID-19. CDR3s include the opening cysteine and the closing phenylalanine or tryptophan. The order of the fields is D gene, J gene, clone size, V gene, CDR3 protein, CDR3 DNA. D genes are given only for firm matches. Rows give clone size only sometimes, using once, few, many, or a class for an expanded clone.

d_call: TRBD1; j_call: TRBJ1-4; clone_size: NA; v_call: TRBV6-6; cdr3_aa: CASRSTGGDLEKLFF; cdr3_nt: TGTGCCAGCAGGTCGACAGGGGGCGACCTTGAAAAACTGTTTTTT
d_call: NA; j_call: TRBJ2-2; clone_size: NA; v_call: TRBV9; cdr3_aa: CASSVGGGLGTGELFF; cdr3_nt: TGTGCCAGCAGCGTAGGGGGGGGCCTGGGCACCGGGGAGCTGTTTTTT
d_call: NA; j_call: TRBJ2-2; clone_size: NA; v_call: TRBV5-4; cdr3_aa: CASSFQETGELFF; cdr3_nt: TGTGCCAGCAGCTTCCAGGAAACCGGGGAGCTGTTTTTT
d_call: TRBD1; j_call: TRBJ1-4; clone_size: NA; v_call: TRBV28; cdr3_aa: CASRQQGASTNEKLFF; cdr3_nt: TGTGCCAGCAGACAACAGGGGGCGTCGACTAATGAAAAACTGTTTTTT
d_call: TRBD1; j_call: TRBJ2-3; clone_size: NA; v_call: TRBV9; cdr3_aa: CASSVNRGADTQYF; cdr3_nt: TGTGCCAGCAGCGTTAACAGGGGGGCAGATACGCAGTATTTT
d_call: TRBD1; j_call: TRBJ2-7; clone_size: NA; v_call: TRBV5-4; cdr3_aa: CASSTGQRGYEQYF; cdr3_nt: TGTGCCAGCAGCACGGGACAGAGGGGCTACGAGCAGTACTTC
d_call: NA; j_call: TRBJ2-1; clone_size: NA; v_call: TRBV28; cdr3_aa: CATGPNTSEQFF; cdr3_nt: TGCGCGACAGGCCCCAATACGTCGGAGCAGTTCTTC
d_call: NA; j_call: TRBJ2-4; clone_size: NA; v_call: TRBV5-1; cdr3_aa: CASSLGRGSQNIQYF; cdr3_nt: TGCGCCAGCAGCTTGGGACGAGGGAGCCAAAACATTCAGTACTTC
d_call: NA; j_call: TRBJ2-4; clone_size: NA; v_call: TRBV6-1; cdr3_aa: CASGDRDWVTAKNIQYF; cdr3_nt: TGTGCCAGCGGTGACAGGGACTGGGTTACAGCCAAAAACATTCAGTACTTC
d_call: TRBD2; j_call: TRBJ2-2; clone_size: NA; v_call: TRBV10-3; cdr3_aa: CASHGGGPTGELFF; cdr3_nt: TGTGCCTCCCACGGGGGGGGGCCTACCGGGGAGCTGTTTTTT
d_call: TRBD1; j_call: TRBJ1-1; clone_size: NA; v_call: TRBV5-6; cdr3_aa: CASSQRGQGFRTEAFF; cdr3_nt: TGTGCCAGCAGCCAAAGGGGACAGGGTTTTCGAACTGAAGCTTTCTTT
d_call: NA; j_call: TRBJ1-2; clone_size: NA; v_call: TRBV20-1; cdr3_aa: CSASEDFYGYTF; cdr3_nt: TGCAGTGCTAGTGAGGACTTTTATGGCTACACCTTC
d_call: TRBD2; j_call: TRBJ2-4; clone_size: once; v_call: TRBV5-1; cdr3_aa: CASSFRLAGGLDKNIQYF; cdr3_nt: TGCGCCAGCAGCTTCCGACTAGCGGGGGGGTTGGACAAAAACATTCAGTACTTC
d_call: NA; j_call: TRBJ2-6; clone_size: NA; v_call: TRBV19; cdr3_aa: CASRGGWGANVLTF; cdr3_nt: TGTGCCAGCAGGGGCGGGTGGGGGGCCAACGTCCTGACTTTC
d_call: TRBD2; j_call: TRBJ2-3; clone_size: NA; v_call: TRBV19; cdr3_aa: CASSARLAGGFETQYF; cdr3_nt: TGTGCCAGTAGTGCGAGACTAGCGGGGGGGTTTGAAACGCAGTATTTT
d_call: NA; j_call: TRBJ1-5; clone_size: NA; v_call: TRBV19; cdr3_aa: CASSEGHPLFNNQPQHF; cdr3_nt: TGTGCCAGTAGTGAGGGCCACCCTCTTTTCAACAATCAGCCCCAGCATTTT
d_call: NA; j_call: TRBJ1-1; clone_size: NA; v_call: TRBV3-1/TRBV3-2; cdr3_aa: CASSQVGGNTEAFF; cdr3_nt: TGTGCCAGCAGCCAGGTGGGGGGTAACACTGAAGCTTTCTTT
d_call: NA; j_call: TRBJ2-3; clone_size: once; v_call: TRBV11-3; cdr3_aa: CASSLGLAAGFPDTQYF; cdr3_nt: TGTGCCAGCAGCTTAGGCTTAGCCGCAGGGTTCCCAGATACGCAGTATTTT
d_call: TRBD2; j_call: TRBJ2-1; clone_size: NA; v_call: TRBV11-2; cdr3_aa: CASSPMTSIGNEQFF; cdr3_nt: TGTGCCAGCAGCCCAATGACTAGCATAGGGAATGAGCAGTTCTTC
d_call: TRBD1; j_call: TRBJ1-2; clone_size: NA; v_call: TRBV28; cdr3_aa: CASSLSDRGHGYTF; cdr3_nt: TGTGCCAGCAGTTTATCGGACAGGGGGCATGGCTACACCTTC
d_call: TRBD1; j_call: TRBJ1-4; clone_size: once; v_call: TRBV4-2; cdr3_aa: CASSQVGGQGSEKLFF; cdr3_nt: TGTGCCAGCAGCCAAGTTGGGGGACAGGGGAGCGAAAAACTGTTTTTT
d_call: TRBD1; j_call: TRBJ2-7; clone_size: NA; v_call: TRBV9; cdr3_aa: CASSPDREGTYEQYF; cdr3_nt: TGTGCCAGCAGCCCTGACAGGGAAGGGACCTACGAGCAGTACTTC
d_call: NA; j_call: TRBJ1-3; clone_size: NA; v_call: TRBV6-1; cdr3_aa: CASSEGHGSGNTIYF; cdr3_nt: TGTGCCAGCAGTGAGGGCCACGGCTCAGGAAACACCATATATTTT
d_call: TRBD2; j_call: TRBJ2-3; clone_size: NA; v_call: TRBV7-2; cdr3_aa: CASSLDGGSTDTQYF; cdr3_nt: TGTGCCAGCAGCTTAGACGGGGGGAGCACAGATACGCAGTATTTT
d_call: NA; j_call: TRBJ2-2; clone_size: NA; v_call: TRBV10-3; cdr3_aa: CAISEGFTEGTGELFF; cdr3_nt: TGTGCCATCAGTGAAGGCTTCACCGAGGGAACCGGGGAGCTGTTTTTT
d_call: TRBD1; j_call: TRBJ1-2; clone_size: NA; v_call: TRBV12-5; cdr3_aa: CASGSTGGNGYTF; cdr3_nt: TGTGCTAGTGGTTCAACAGGGGGCAACGGCTACACCTTC
d_call: NA; j_call: TRBJ1-5; clone_size: NA; v_call: TRBV7-9; cdr3_aa: CASGLETQQPQHF; cdr3_nt: TGTGCCAGCGGGTTGGAAACGCAGCAGCCCCAGCATTTT
d_call: NA; j_call: TRBJ1-1; clone_size: NA; v_call: TRBV7-6; cdr3_aa: CASSSGRGNTEAFF; cdr3_nt: TGTGCCAGCAGCTCCGGTAGGGGTAACACTGAAGCTTTCTTT
d_call: TRBD1; j_call: TRBJ1-2; clone_size: NA; v_call: TRBV7-6; cdr3_aa: CASSLGQGQPNYGYTF; cdr3_nt: TGTGCCAGCAGCTTAGGACAGGGACAGCCAAACTATGGCTACACCTTC
d_call: TRBD2; j_call: TRBJ2-1; clone_size: NA; v_call: TRBV14; cdr3_aa: CASSQAGLVAFF; cdr3_nt: TGTGCCAGCAGCCAAGCGGGACTAGTCGCGTTCTTC
d_call: NA; j_call: TRBJ1-4; clone_size: NA; v_call: TRBV19; cdr3_aa: CASKSGLNEKLFF; cdr3_nt: TGTGCCAGTAAATCAGGGTTAAATGAAAAACTGTTTTTT
d_call: TRBD2; j_call: TRBJ2-5; clone_size: NA; v_call: TRBV7-6; cdr3_aa: CATESAQSAAGETQYF; cdr3_nt: TGTGCCACCGAATCAGCCCAGTCAGCAGCGGGGGAGACCCAGTACTTC
d_call: NA; j_call: TRBJ2-2; clone_size: NA; v_call: TRBV5-1; cdr3_aa: CASTTATGELFF; cdr3_nt: TGCGCCAGTACCACAGCCACCGGGGAGCTGTTTTTT
d_call: TRBD2; j_call: TRBJ2-3; clone_size: NA; v_call: TRBV4-2; cdr3_aa: CASSQDLGGGYTDTQYF; cdr3_nt: TGTGCCAGCAGCCAAGATTTGGGCGGGGGGTACACAGATACGCAGTATTTT
d_call: TRBD1; j_call: TRBJ2-4; clone_size: NA; v_call: TRBV3-1/TRBV3-2; cdr3_aa: CASSQAGTENIQYF; cdr3_nt: TGTGCCAGCAGCCAAGCTGGGACAGAAAACATTCAGTACTTC
d_call: NA; j_call: TRBJ1-4; clone_size: NA; v_call: TRBV5-1; cdr3_aa: CASSYSGALVEKLFF; cdr3_nt: TGCGCCAGCAGCTATAGTGGGGCCCTGGTTGAAAAACTGTTTTTT
d_call: TRBD1; j_call: TRBJ2-5; clone_size: NA; v_call: TRBV4-1; cdr3_aa: CASSPGQGRETQYF; cdr3_nt: TGCGCCAGCAGTCCGGGACAGGGACGAGAGACCCAGTACTTC
d_call: NA; j_call: TRBJ1-2; clone_size: NA; v_call: TRBV5-1; cdr3_aa: CASSLGQGKADGYTF; cdr3_nt: TGCGCCAGCAGCTTAGGGCAGGGGAAGGCGGACGGCTACACCTTC
d_call: NA; j_call: TRBJ1-5; clone_size: few; v_call: TRBV19; cdr3_aa: CASSIGGRLSNQPQHF; cdr3_nt: TGTGCCAGTAGTATAGGTGGCAGACTTAGCAATCAGCCCCAGCATTTT
d_call: NA; j_call: TRBJ1-1; clone_size: few; v_call: TRBV5-1; cdr3_aa: CASNRGASTEAFF; cdr3_nt: TGCGCCAGCAACCGGGGGGCGAGTACTGAAGCTTTCTTT
d_call: TRBD1; j_call: TRBJ2-3; clone_size: NA; v_call: TRBV18; cdr3_aa: CASSTRQGSTDTQYF; cdr3_nt: TGTGCCAGCTCAACGAGACAGGGGAGCACAGATACGCAGTATTTT
d_call: TRBD1; j_call: TRBJ1-2; clone_size: NA; v_call: TRBV5-4; cdr3_aa: CASSLPGTAITGDYGYTF; cdr3_nt: TGTGCCAGCAGTTTGCCCGGGACAGCTATAACCGGGGACTATGGCTACACCTTC
d_call: TRBD1; j_call: TRBJ1-3; clone_size: once; v_call: TRBV3-1/TRBV3-2; cdr3_aa: CASSQRTGHIYF; cdr3_nt: TGTGCCAGCAGTCAGCGGACAGGGCACATATATTTT